The table lists the clone carrying this TCR beta chain with a count of one. What it binds is not known. This sample was included in a study of OX40 agonist ivuxolimab in advanced cancers. Broader study findings: Nonresponders, in some cases, also had low normalized T-cell clonal expansion.

Clones were sequenced by immunoSEQ multiplex PCR, and TCRdb holds only the in-frame ones, with some missing. The sample has 95,000 to 100,000 clones, about 86% seen once. This specimen consisted of CD4+ or CD8+ T cells sorted from blood, obtained in a trial of the OX40 agonist ivuxolimab. This receptor was obtained from an adult with an advanced solid tumor such as melanoma, head and neck, liver or kidney cancer.

The DNA of the CDR3 is TGTGCCAGCAGCCGAGGGCAGCGAGAGACCCAGTACTTC. The encoded protein is CASSRGQRETQYF. This chain uses TRBV7-2 with TRBJ2-5; D possibly corresponds to TRBD2 (5 bases). The CDR3 length is 13 residues. Germline V lookup: CDR1 SGHTA, CDR2 FQGNSA. The V and J ends lost 5 bases and 4 bases respectively, with 11 bases between them.